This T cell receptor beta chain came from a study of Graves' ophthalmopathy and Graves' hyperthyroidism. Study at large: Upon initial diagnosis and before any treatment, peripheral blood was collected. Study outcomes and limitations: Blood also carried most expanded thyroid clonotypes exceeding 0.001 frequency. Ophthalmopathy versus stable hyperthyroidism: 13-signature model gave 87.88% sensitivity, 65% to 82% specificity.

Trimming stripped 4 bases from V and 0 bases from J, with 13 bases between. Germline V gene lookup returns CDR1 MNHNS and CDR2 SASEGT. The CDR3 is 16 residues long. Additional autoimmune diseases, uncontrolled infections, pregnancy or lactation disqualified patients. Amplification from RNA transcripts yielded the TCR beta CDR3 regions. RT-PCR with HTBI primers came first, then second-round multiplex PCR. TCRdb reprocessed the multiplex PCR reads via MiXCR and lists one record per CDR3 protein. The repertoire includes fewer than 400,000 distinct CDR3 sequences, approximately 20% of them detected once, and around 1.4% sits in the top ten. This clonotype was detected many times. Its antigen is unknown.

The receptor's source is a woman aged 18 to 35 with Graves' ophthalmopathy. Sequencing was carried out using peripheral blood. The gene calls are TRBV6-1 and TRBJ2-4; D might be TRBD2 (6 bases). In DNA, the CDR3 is TGTGCCAGCAGTGGAACGGGGGAGATAGCCAAAAACATTCAGTACTTC. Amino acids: CASSGTGEIAKNIQYF.